This TCR beta chain was recovered during a study of early stage breast cancer tumors. Deletions cut 7 bases from V and 0 bases from J, with 12 bases between. Germline lookup yields CDR1 MNHNS and CDR2 SASEGT. This CDR3 spans 14 amino acids. Clones were read by immunoSEQ multiplex PCR, and TCRdb kept only the in-frame ones, dropping some. The sample holds 65,000 to 75,000 clones, approximately 80% seen once. The TCR was taken from a middle-aged person with breast cancer. Sequencing was done on a sample of blood. The chain employs TRBV6-1 and TRBJ1-1, with D possibly being TRBD1 (5 bases). The CDR3 sequence is CASTVGAMNTEAFF. CDR3 sequence (DNA): TGTGCCAGCACCGTTGGGGCTATGAACACTGAAGCTTTCTTT.